This T cell receptor (beta chain) was recorded in a study of response to subunit inactivated influenza vaccine. Whole-study results and caveats: T cells newly recruited by each seasonal influenza vaccination are few, the authors suggested.

The CDR3 is made up of 14 amino acids. Germline lookup yields CDR1 MDHEN and CDR2 SYDVKM. With V trimmed by 6 bases and J by 6 bases, 10 bases remained unmatched. Concerning this clonotype: Antigen specificity is unknown.

From the RT-PCR reads, TCRdb called clonotypes with MiXCR, one entry per CDR3 protein. This sample carries hundreds of thousands of distinct CDR3 sequences, approximately 15% of them seen once, and the ten largest clones take around 3%. The V and J genes are TRBV28 and TRBJ2-5; 7 bases are shared with TRBD1. The sequences come from CD4+ T cells sorted from PBMCs, collected around 25 months after vaccination. The receptor was isolated from a man aged 50 to 75 who received an inactivated influenza vaccine. The CDR3, as DNA: TGTGCCAGCAGCCCGACAGGGATCGTGAAGACCCAGTACTTC. Encoded protein: CASSPTGIVKTQYF.